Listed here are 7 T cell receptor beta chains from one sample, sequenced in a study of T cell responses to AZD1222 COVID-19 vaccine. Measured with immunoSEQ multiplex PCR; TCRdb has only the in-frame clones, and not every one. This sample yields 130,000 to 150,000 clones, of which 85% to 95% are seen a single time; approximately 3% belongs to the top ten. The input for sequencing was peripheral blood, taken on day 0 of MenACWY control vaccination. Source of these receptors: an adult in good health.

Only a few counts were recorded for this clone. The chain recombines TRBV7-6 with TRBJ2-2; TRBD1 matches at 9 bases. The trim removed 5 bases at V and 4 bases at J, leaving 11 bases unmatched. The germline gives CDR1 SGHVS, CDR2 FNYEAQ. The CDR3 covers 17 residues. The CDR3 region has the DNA TGTGCCAGCAGCCCCAGGTACAGGGGGCAGGTCACCGGGGAGCTGTTTTTT. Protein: CASSPRYRGQVTGELFF.

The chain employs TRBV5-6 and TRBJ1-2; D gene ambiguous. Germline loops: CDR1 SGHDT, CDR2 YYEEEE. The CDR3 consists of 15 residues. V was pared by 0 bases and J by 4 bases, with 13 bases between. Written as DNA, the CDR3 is TGTGCCAGCAGCTTGGGTTCCCACGGAATCTATGGCTACACCTTC. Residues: CASSLGSHGIYGYTF.

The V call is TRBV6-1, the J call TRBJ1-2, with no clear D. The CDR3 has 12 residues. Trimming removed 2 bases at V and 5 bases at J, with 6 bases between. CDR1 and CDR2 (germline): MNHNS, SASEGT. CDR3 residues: CASSENLYGYTF. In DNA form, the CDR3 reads TGTGCCAGCAGTGAAAACCTATATGGCTACACCTTC.

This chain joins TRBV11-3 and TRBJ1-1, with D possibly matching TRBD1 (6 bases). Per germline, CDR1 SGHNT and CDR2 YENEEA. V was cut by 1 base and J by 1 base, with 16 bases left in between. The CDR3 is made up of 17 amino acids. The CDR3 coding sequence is TGTGCCAGCAGCTTAGGCCCGGGGGCAGGGGCGAACACTGAAGCTTTCTTT. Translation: CASSLGPGAGANTEAFF.

CDR3 DNA sequence: TGTGCCAGCAGCTTGGCCGGGACTCGGGGGGCTGGCTACACCTTC. Its translation is CASSLAGTRGAGYTF. The chain carries TRBV5-4 and TRBJ1-2, with D possibly TRBD1 on 6 matching bases. V shed 0 bases and J shed 7 bases, with 16 bases lying between them. This CDR3 comprises 15 residues. The germline CDR1 and CDR2 sequences are SGHNT and YYREEE (reference sequence).

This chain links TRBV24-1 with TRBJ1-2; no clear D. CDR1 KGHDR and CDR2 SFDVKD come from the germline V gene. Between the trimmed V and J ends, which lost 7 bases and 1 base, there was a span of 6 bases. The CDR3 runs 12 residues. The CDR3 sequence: CATSESNYGYTF. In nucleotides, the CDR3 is TGTGCCACCAGCGAGAGTAACTATGGCTACACCTTC.

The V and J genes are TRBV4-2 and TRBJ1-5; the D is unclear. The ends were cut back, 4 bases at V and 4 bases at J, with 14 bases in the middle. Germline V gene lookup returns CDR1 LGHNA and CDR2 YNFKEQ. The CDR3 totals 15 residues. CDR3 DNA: TGTGCCAGCAGCCTCACACAAGAATTGAATCAGCCCCAGCATTTT. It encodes CASSLTQELNQPQHF.